The rows below give T cell receptor beta chains drawn from one sample of a study of OX40 agonist ivuxolimab in advanced cancers. Method: immunoSEQ multiplex PCR; TCRdb's copy keeps in-frame clones and lacks some. In the table there are roughly 80,000 clones, 80% to 90% of which are singletons. The sample in question was CD4+ or CD8+ T cells sorted from blood, obtained in a trial of the OX40 agonist ivuxolimab. The receptors here all came from an adult with an advanced solid tumor such as melanoma, head and neck, liver or kidney cancer. Both conserved end residues are part of each CDR3. Fields, in order: J gene, V gene, CDR3 protein.

J gene: TRBJ2-1
V gene: TRBV6-5
CDR3 protein: CASSYKGAGGANEQFF

J gene: TRBJ2-3
V gene: TRBV30
CDR3 protein: CAWSVQFAGLQYF

J gene: TRBJ2-7
V gene: TRBV5-1
CDR3 protein: CASSLVRGAHEQYF

J gene: TRBJ1-1
V gene: TRBV28
CDR3 protein: CASRSGSTEAFF

J gene: TRBJ1-2
V gene: TRBV5-8
CDR3 protein: CASIDLAGGYGYTF

J gene: TRBJ1-6
V gene: TRBV6-5
CDR3 protein: CASSQGNSPLHF

J gene: TRBJ1-1
V gene: TRBV4-2
CDR3 protein: CASSQDPPAKAFF

J gene: TRBJ2-7
V gene: TRBV28
CDR3 protein: CASSFGGNRYEQYF

J gene: TRBJ2-3
V gene: TRBV5-1
CDR3 protein: CASSFQPGGGGTDTQYF

J gene: TRBJ2-5
V gene: TRBV9
CDR3 protein: CASSSTTSGGQETQYF

J gene: TRBJ2-7
V gene: TRBV5-1
CDR3 protein: CASSLVSEYEQYF

J gene: TRBJ2-7
V gene: TRBV21-1
CDR3 protein: CASSKAVIGTPPSFYEQYF

J gene: TRBJ1-5
V gene: TRBV10-3
CDR3 protein: CAISEFIDSDSNQPQHF

J gene: TRBJ1-1
V gene: TRBV7-8
CDR3 protein: CASTLGLNTEAFF

J gene: TRBJ2-3
V gene: TRBV5-1
CDR3 protein: CASSFTSGGTQDTQYF

J gene: TRBJ2-7
V gene: TRBV6-5
CDR3 protein: CASSYTRLAGEQYF

J gene: TRBJ1-5
V gene: TRBV5-5
CDR3 protein: CASSLEILGRKDQPQHF

J gene: TRBJ1-1
V gene: TRBV28
CDR3 protein: CASSLVGDTEAFF

J gene: TRBJ2-1
V gene: TRBV19
CDR3 protein: CASNDRVLHEQFF

J gene: TRBJ1-1
V gene: TRBV27
CDR3 protein: CASSSRNTEAFF

J gene: TRBJ2-3
V gene: TRBV28
CDR3 protein: CASRAGLTQYF

J gene: TRBJ2-7
V gene: TRBV7-2
CDR3 protein: CASSLALGGLNEQYF

J gene: TRBJ1-1
V gene: TRBV28
CDR3 protein: CASRQGHSNTEAFF

J gene: TRBJ2-1
V gene: TRBV7-3
CDR3 protein: CASSQNEQFF

J gene: TRBJ1-2
V gene: TRBV6-6
CDR3 protein: CASSSLGGQLNYGYTF

J gene: TRBJ1-2
V gene: TRBV4-1
CDR3 protein: CASSQAPLSYGYTF

J gene: TRBJ1-5
V gene: TRBV6-1
CDR3 protein: CASSDTPWPQHF

J gene: TRBJ2-5
V gene: TRBV18
CDR3 protein: CASSPGTRETQYF

J gene: TRBJ2-2
V gene: TRBV6-5
CDR3 protein: CASRPPGGTGELFF

J gene: TRBJ1-6
V gene: TRBV5-1
CDR3 protein: CASSLSNRVGSPLHF

J gene: TRBJ2-1
V gene: TRBV6-1
CDR3 protein: CASSESSGGAGPYNEQFF

J gene: TRBJ1-4
V gene: TRBV6-5
CDR3 protein: CASSYNGGPTNEKLFF